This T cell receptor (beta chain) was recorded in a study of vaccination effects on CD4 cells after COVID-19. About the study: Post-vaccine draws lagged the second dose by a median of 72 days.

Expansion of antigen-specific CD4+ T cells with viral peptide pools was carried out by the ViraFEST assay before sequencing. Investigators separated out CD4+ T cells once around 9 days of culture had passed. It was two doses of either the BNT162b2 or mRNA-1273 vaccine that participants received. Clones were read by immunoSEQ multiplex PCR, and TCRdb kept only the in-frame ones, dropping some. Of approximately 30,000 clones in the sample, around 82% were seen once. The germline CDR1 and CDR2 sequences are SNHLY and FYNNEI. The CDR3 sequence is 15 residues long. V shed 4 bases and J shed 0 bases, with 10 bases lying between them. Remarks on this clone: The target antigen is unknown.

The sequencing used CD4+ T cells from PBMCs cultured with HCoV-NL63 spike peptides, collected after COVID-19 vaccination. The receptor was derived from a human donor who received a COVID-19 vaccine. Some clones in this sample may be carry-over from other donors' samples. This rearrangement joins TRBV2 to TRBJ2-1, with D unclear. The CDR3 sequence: CASSGEQSSYNEQFF. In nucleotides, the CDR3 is TGTGCCAGCAGTGGAGAGCAAAGCTCCTACAATGAGCAGTTCTTC.